A selection of T cell receptor beta chains follows, all from one sample in a study of vaccination effects on CD4 cells after COVID-19. No cognate antigen is known for these TCRs. Only in-frame clones appear in the TCRdb table, and some are missing; sequencing was by immunoSEQ multiplex PCR. The profile shows fewer than 80,000 clones, just under 75% of them singletons. Sequenced material: CD4+ T cells from PBMCs cultured with HCoV-229E spike peptides, taken after COVID-19 vaccination. The receptors stem from a human donor who received a COVID-19 vaccine. Both conserved end residues are part of each CDR3. Each record gives: D gene, V gene, CDR3 protein. The D gene is left open where the match is weak.

- TRBV14 CASSPLRDFNTEAFF
TRBD1 TRBV7-9 CASSAGTGQYNEQFF
- TRBV12-3/TRBV12-4 CASSSGQPQHF
TRBD1 TRBV5-1 CASSSRGEPGNTIYF
TRBD1 TRBV6-6 CASSRQDRGQETQYF
- TRBV28 CASNDPIGGSNYGYTF
TRBD1 TRBV5-1 CASSLEGAGGLAFF
- TRBV4-1 CASRFEAGTTNTDTQYF
TRBD1 TRBV2 CASKTGNRDTEAFF
- TRBV3-1/TRBV3-2 CASSQGAPASGKTQYF
TRBD2 TRBV2 CASSEDGLAYNEQFF
- TRBV29-1 CSVNGPATDTQYF
TRBD2 TRBV5-4 CASSRWLAGDTDTQYF
TRBD1 TRBV9 CASRGQGPDRNYGYTF
TRBD1 TRBV19 CASSPGQTSYNEQFF
- TRBV18 CASSPNLEDYGYTF
- TRBV7-2 CASSSRQGSTEAFF
TRBD2 TRBV5-1 CASSLVTSGGANTGELFF
- TRBV5-4 CASSLLSTNSPLHF
TRBD1 TRBV15 CATSRDGTGEETQYF
- TRBV3-1/TRBV3-2 CASSQDVAVGLETQYF
TRBD1 TRBV24-1 CATSGTGANTEAFF
- TRBV5-5 CASSRGYDGNEQFF
TRBD1 TRBV5-4 CASSLTGAETQYF
- TRBV11-2 CASRLVGEEQFF
- TRBV27 CASRRTGSPEAFF
- TRBV18 CASSPSGTPRIYGYTF
TRBD1 TRBV11-2 CASSLGTGGFYGYTF
- TRBV7-3 CASSEGGPGANVLTF
TRBD1 TRBV30 CAWSGTGPETQYF
- TRBV2 CASRRGTSQETQYF
- TRBV11-2 CASSLSGTPGAQYF
- TRBV28 CASSFIGGQPQHF
- TRBV19 CASSRSVMNTEAFF
TRBD1 TRBV5-8 CASPNAPGQENTEAFF
- TRBV10-3 CAISEAEGPQPQHF
- TRBV6-6 CASSYGGAEDTQYF
TRBD2 TRBV4-2 CASSQDRTSETQYF
- TRBV5-1 CASSPGGRPNTGELFF
- TRBV6-1 CASSEGRAEQFF
TRBD2 TRBV29-1 CSVLAGGETQYF
- TRBV25-1 CASSGFSSTVSGNTIYF
- TRBV4-2 CASSQGGEGTEAFF
TRBD2 TRBV6-5 CASSRRGGDTGELFF
- TRBV10-2 CASSELPYSPLHF
- TRBV19 CASSSEMKKLFF
- TRBV12-3/TRBV12-4 CASSWFTGQPQHF
- TRBV5-6 CASSPRGSVNTGELFF
TRBD1 TRBV27 CASSLRRDSQETQYF
- TRBV3-1/TRBV3-2 CASSLQPSGTYGYTF
- TRBV7-2 CASSPQEQGGFYGYTF
- TRBV6-1 CASSEQGRAGANVLTF
- TRBV5-1 CASSLNSETQYF